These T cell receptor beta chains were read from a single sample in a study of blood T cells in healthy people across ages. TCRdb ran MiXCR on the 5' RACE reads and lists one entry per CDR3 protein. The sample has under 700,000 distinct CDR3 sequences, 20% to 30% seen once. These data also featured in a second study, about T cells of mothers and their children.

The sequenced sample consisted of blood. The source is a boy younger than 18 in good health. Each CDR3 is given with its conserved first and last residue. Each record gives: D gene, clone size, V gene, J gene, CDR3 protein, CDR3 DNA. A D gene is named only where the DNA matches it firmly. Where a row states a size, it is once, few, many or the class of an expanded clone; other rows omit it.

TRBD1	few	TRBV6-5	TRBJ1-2	CASRDLPGQGVYGYTF	TGTGCCAGCAGAGATCTACCGGGACAGGGGGTCTATGGCTACACCTTC
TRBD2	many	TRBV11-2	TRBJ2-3	CASSSRLAGGPDTQYF	TGTGCCAGCAGCTCCCGACTAGCGGGGGGTCCAGATACGCAGTATTTT
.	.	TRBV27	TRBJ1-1	CASRGSGASTFF	TGTGCCAGCAGAGGTTCGGGGGCCTCGACTTTCTTT
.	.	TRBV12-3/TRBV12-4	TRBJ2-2	CASSNGVNTGELFF	TGTGCCAGCTCTAACGGGGTAAACACCGGGGAGCTGTTTTTT
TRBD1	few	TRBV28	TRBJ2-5	CASMGQPQETQYF	TGTGCCAGCATGGGACAGCCGCAAGAGACCCAGTACTTC
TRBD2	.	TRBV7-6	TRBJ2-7	CSSSHLAGVTKYEQYF	TGTTCCAGCAGCCATCTAGCGGGAGTAACAAAATACGAGCAGTACTTC
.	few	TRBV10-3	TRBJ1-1	CATAEGQGLTEAFF	TGTGCCACCGCCGAGGGGCAGGGACTCACTGAAGCTTTCTTT
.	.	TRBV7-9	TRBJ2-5	CASRPKGGGLETQYF	TGTGCCAGCAGACCTAAAGGCGGGGGCTTGGAGACCCAGTACTTC
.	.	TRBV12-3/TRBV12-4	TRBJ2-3	CASSVGTDTQYF	TGTGCCAGCAGTGTGGGCACAGATACGCAGTATTTT
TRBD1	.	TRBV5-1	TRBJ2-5	CASTLRDRAQETQYF	TGCGCCAGCACCTTAAGGGACAGGGCCCAAGAGACCCAGTACTTC
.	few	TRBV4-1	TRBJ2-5	CASSQQHTEETQYF	TGCGCCAGCAGCCAACAACACACCGAAGAGACCCAGTACTTC
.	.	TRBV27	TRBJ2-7	CASRSTGRYEQYF	TGTGCCAGCAGATCGACAGGGAGGTACGAGCAGTACTTC
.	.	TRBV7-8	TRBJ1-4	CASSAPGPRRWTNEKLFF	TGTGCCAGCAGCGCGCCGGGGCCCCGAAGGTGGACTAATGAAAAACTGTTTTTT
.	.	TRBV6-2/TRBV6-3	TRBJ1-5	CASRRQQNQPQHF	TGTGCCAGCAGAAGACAGCAGAATCAGCCCCAGCATTTT
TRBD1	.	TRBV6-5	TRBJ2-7	CASSEAGGKQYF	TGTGCCAGCAGTGAAGCAGGGGGCAAGCAGTACTTC
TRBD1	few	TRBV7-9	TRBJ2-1	CASSQQGGSYNEQFF	TGTGCCAGCAGTCAACAGGGGGGCTCCTACAATGAGCAGTTCTTC
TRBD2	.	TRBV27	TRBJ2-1	CASSLWGLAGGINEQFF	TGTGCCAGCAGTTTATGGGGACTAGCGGGAGGGATCAATGAGCAGTTCTTC
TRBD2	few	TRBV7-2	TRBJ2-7	CASSLAQGLAGVYEQYF	TGTGCCAGCAGCTTAGCCCAAGGACTAGCGGGAGTCTACGAGCAGTACTTC
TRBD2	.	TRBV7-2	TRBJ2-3	CASSISSGGAGIFPDTQYF	TGTGCCAGCAGCATCTCGAGCGGGGGGGCCGGGATTTTCCCAGATACGCAGTATTTT
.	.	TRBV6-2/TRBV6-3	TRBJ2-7	CASSYPLGSSYEQYF	TGTGCCAGCAGTTACCCTCTAGGATCCTCCTACGAGCAGTACTTC
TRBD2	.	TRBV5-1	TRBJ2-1	CASSLSSGGRDEQFF	TGCGCCAGCAGCTTGAGCAGCGGGGGTAGGGATGAGCAGTTCTTC
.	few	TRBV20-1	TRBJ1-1	CSASQGRGGWAFF	TGCAGTGCTAGTCAAGGAAGGGGTGGATGGGCTTTCTTT
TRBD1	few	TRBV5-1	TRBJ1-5	CASSPRTGVGQPQHF	TGCGCCAGCAGCCCCCGGACAGGGGTAGGTCAGCCCCAGCATTTT
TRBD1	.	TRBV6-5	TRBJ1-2	CASSYSNRGDYGYTF	TGTGCCAGCAGTTACTCTAACAGGGGGGACTATGGCTACACCTTC
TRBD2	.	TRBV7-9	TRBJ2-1	CASSPGTSGVFYNEQFF	TGTGCCAGCAGCCCCGGGACTAGCGGGGTATTCTACAATGAGCAGTTCTTC
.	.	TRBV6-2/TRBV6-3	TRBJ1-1	CASSFQANTEAFF	TGTGCCAGCAGTTTCCAAGCGAACACTGAAGCTTTCTTT
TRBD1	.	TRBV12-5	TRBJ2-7	CASGIGTGPYEQYF	TGTGCTAGCGGCATCGGGACAGGTCCCTACGAGCAGTACTTC
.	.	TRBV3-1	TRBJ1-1	CASSQDLRTRAF	TGTGCCAGCAGCCAAGATCTAAGAACCAGGGCCTTT
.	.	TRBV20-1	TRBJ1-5	CSSRNRVEGQPQHF	TGCAGTTCAAGGAACAGGGTAGAGGGTCAGCCCCAGCATTTT
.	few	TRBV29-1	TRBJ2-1	CSTVGGSSYNEQFF	TGCAGCACAGTTGGGGGAAGCTCCTACAATGAGCAGTTCTTC
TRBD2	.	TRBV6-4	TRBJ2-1	CASSELAGGNEQFF	TGTGCCAGCAGTGAACTAGCGGGGGGCAATGAGCAGTTCTTC
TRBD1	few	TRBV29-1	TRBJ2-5	CSVTGTGGLETQYF	TGCAGCGTTACGGGGACAGGGGGCTTGGAGACCCAGTACTTC
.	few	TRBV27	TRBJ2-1	CASSSIIGQPRQFF	TGTGCCAGCAGTTCTATCATAGGACAGCCCCGGCAATTCTTC